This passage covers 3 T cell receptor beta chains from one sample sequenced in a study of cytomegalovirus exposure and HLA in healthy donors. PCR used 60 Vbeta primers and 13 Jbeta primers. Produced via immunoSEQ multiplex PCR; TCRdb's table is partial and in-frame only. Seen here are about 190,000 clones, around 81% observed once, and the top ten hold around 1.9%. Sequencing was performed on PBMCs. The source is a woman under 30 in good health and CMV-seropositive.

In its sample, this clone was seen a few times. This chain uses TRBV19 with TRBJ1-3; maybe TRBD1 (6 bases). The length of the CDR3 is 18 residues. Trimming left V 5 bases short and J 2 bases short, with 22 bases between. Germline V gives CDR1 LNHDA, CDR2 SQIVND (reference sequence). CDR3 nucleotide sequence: TGTGCCAGTAGTTGCCGGGACACTGCCTGTGGTGCTGGAAACACCATATATTTT. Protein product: CASSCRDTACGAGNTIYF.

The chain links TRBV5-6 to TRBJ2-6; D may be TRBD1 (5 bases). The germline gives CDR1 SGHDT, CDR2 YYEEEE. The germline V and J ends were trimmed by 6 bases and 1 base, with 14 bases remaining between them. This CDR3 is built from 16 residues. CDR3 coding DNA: TGTGCCAGCACCCCCTGGGGCAGGTCTGGGGCCAACGTCCTGACTTTC. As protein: CASTPWGRSGANVLTF.

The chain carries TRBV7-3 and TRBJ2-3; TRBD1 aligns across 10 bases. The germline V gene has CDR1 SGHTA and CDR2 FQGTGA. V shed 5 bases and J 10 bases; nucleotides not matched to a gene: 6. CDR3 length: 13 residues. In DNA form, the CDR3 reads TGTGCCAGCAGCCCCGCCGGGACAGGGGCGCAGTATTTT. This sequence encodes CASSPAGTGAQYF. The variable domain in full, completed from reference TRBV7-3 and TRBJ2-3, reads GAGVSQTPSNKVTEKGKYVELRCDPISGHTALYWYRQSLGQGPEFLIYFQGTGAADDSGLPNDRFFAVRPEGSVSTLKIQRTERGDSAVYLCASSPAGTGAQYFGPGTRLTVL.